Each of the 5 T cell receptor beta chains below was sequenced from the same sample in a study of post-analysis software for immune sequencing data. Study-level points and caveats: Controls had lower frequencies than patients of 4 or 5 TRBV segments, which included TRBV5-6, TRBV5-1 and TRBV20-1.

For these TCRs, the target antigens are not known. The TCR beta cDNA libraries carried unique molecular identifiers. TCRdb analysed the PCR reads with MiXCR anew, one entry per CDR3 protein. The sample shows about 200,000 distinct CDR3 sequences, over 25% of them seen only once. The sequenced material came from blood. These TCRs come from a girl aged 2-17 years with multiple sclerosis.

CDR3 DNA sequence: TGCAGTGCTAGAGCAACAGGGGGGGAGCGGACGGGCATCCTACAAAACGGGGGGGGCGAGCAGTACTTC. Amino acid sequence: CSARATGGERTGILQNGGGEQYF. The chain joins TRBV20-1 to TRBJ2-5; D is possibly TRBD1 or TRBD2 (8 bases each). The assigned J gene may be wrong: the sequence end matches TRBJ2-7 better. The CDR3 totals 23 residues. Germline assignment: CDR1 DFQATT and CDR2 SNEGSKA (reference sequence).

About this clonotype: Given a much more abundant clone one base away, this may be a read error. The genes are TRBV20-1 and TRBJ2-7; 7 bases align to TRBD2. The CDR3 is made up of 15 amino acids. Per germline, CDR1 DFQATT and CDR2 SNEGSKA (reference sequence). The DNA of the CDR3 is TGCAGTGCTGGAGATATTGCTAGCGGCCACTACGAGCAGTACTTC. Its translation is CSAGDIASGHYEQYF.

This clonotype turned up a few times. The rearrangement joins TRBV7-9 to TRBJ1-6; 8 bases map to TRBD1. The germline V gene encodes CDR1 SEHNR and CDR2 FQNEAQ (reference sequence). This CDR3 has 15 amino acids. The V segment lost 0 bases and the J segment 10 bases; nucleotides outside the gene matches: 5. CDR3 region: CASSLARGHRSPLHF. The CDR3 coding sequence is TGTGCCAGCAGCTTAGCCAGGGGGCATCGGTCACCCCTCCACTTT.

This clonotype was found many times. Written as DNA, the CDR3 is TGCAGCGTTGACTGGGGGACGGGCTATGGCTACACCTTC. The encoded protein is CSVDWGTGYGYTF. The chain carries TRBV29-1 and TRBJ1-2; possibly TRBD1 for D (5 bases). V was clipped by 3 bases and J by 4 bases, with 12 bases between them. This CDR3 region has 13 residues. In germline, CDR1 is SQVTM, CDR2 ANQGSEA.

The chain combines TRBV20-1 with TRBJ2-2; 10 nucleotides align to TRBD2. After removal of 0 bases from V and 1 base from J, the junction contained 2 bases not matched to a gene. The CDR3 is 16 amino acids. Per germline, CDR1 DFQATT and CDR2 SNEGSKA (reference sequence). CDR3 in amino acids: CSARDRTSGNTGELFF. Written as DNA, the CDR3 is TGCAGTGCTAGAGATCGGACTAGCGGGAACACCGGGGAGCTGTTTTTT.